The clone carrying this TCR beta chain was counted between two and nine times. Authors' processing steps: Reference gene primer amplification gave nucleated cell count estimates. Method: immunoSEQ multiplex PCR; TCRdb's copy keeps in-frame clones and lacks some. V and J calls and clone size are given by that table; D and trimming were obtained from the DNA. The table has around 120,000 clones, around 81% seen once. The ends were cut back, 4 bases at V and 0 bases at J, with 9 bases in the middle. The CDR3 has 13 residues. Germline CDR1 is GTSNPN and CDR2 is SVGIG (reference sequence). This record comes from a study of blood T cell repertoires in COVID-19.

The chain combines TRBV30 with TRBJ2-5, with D possibly matching TRBD1 (6 bases). The receptor was isolated from a man between 40 and 49 years old with active or convalescent COVID-19. The specimen was peripheral blood. Written as DNA, the CDR3 is TGTGCCTGGATGGCAGGGGACCAAGAGACCCAGTACTTC. Translation: CAWMAGDQETQYF.